What follows are 29 T cell receptor beta chains derived from one specimen sequenced in a study of OX40 agonist ivuxolimab in advanced cancers. The protocol was immunoSEQ multiplex PCR, while the TCRdb copy is restricted to in-frame clones and leaves out a portion. The sample has tens of thousands of clones, roughly 84% seen once. Sample: CD4+ or CD8+ T cells sorted from blood, taken in a trial of the OX40 agonist ivuxolimab. The receptors were gathered from an adult with an advanced solid tumor such as melanoma, head and neck, liver or kidney cancer.

The V call is TRBV7-2, the J call TRBJ1-3; 7 bases agree with TRBD1. The junction had 1 base not matched to a gene; V was cut back by 2 bases and J by 3 bases. This CDR3 is 14 amino acids long. CDR1 is SGHTA, CDR2 FQGNSA, per germline. For the CDR3, the DNA is TGTGCCAGCAGCTTAAACAGGGGTGGAAACACCATATATTTT. As protein: CASSLNRGGNTIYF.

Of note for this clone: This sample also contains other DNA sequences that code for the same CDR3. The chain links TRBV5-1 to TRBJ2-5; possible D gene TRBD1, 6 bases. Trimming took 2 bases from V and 2 from J, leaving 7 bases between them. The germline V gene has CDR1 SGHRS and CDR2 YFSETQ. The CDR3 loop spans 13 amino acids. The CDR3 region has the DNA TGCGCCAGCAGCTTAGGACAGCAAGAGACCCAGTACTTC. This sequence encodes CASSLGQQETQYF.

The gene calls are TRBV4-1 and TRBJ1-1; D is uncertain. Germline V gene lookup returns CDR1 MGHRA and CDR2 YSYEKL. The CDR3 is 13 amino acids. V was pared by 5 bases and J by 1 base, with 8 bases between. Here the CDR3 reads CASSSSPNTEAFF. As DNA, the CDR3 is TGCGCCAGCAGCTCGTCACCGAACACTGAAGCTTTCTTT.

The chain carries TRBV4-3 and TRBJ2-5; the D is unclear. The CDR3 runs to 13 residues. Germline V gene sequence: CDR1 LGHNA, CDR2 YSLEER. The V gene lost 0 bases and the J gene lost 6 bases, with 8 bases spanning the gap. The CDR3 spells CASSQDQRKTQYF. Here the CDR3 DNA reads TGCGCCAGCAGCCAAGATCAGCGTAAGACCCAGTACTTC.

This clone was recorded once. The chain has TRBV6-5 and TRBJ2-3; tentatively, D is TRBD2 (5 bases). V was clipped by 0 bases and J by 2 bases, with 9 bases between them. This CDR3 region has 15 residues. CDR1 and CDR2 (germline): MNHEY, SVGAGI. The CDR3 loop reads CASSYSFGLTDTQYF. In DNA, the CDR3 is TGTGCCAGCAGTTACTCATTCGGACTCACAGATACGCAGTATTTT.

The gene calls are TRBV4-3 and TRBJ1-1, with D perhaps TRBD1 (6 bases). This CDR3 contains 15 residues. Germline CDR1 LGHNA, CDR2 YSLEER. V lost 0 bases to trimming and J lost 5 bases, with 13 bases between them. The CDR3 protein is CASSQEQGLRTEAFF. The CDR3 region has the DNA TGCGCCAGCAGCCAAGAACAGGGTCTGAGAACTGAAGCTTTCTTT.

The gene calls are TRBV5-1 and TRBJ2-5, with TRBD1 matching over 10 bases. The CDR3 has 16 residues. Germline CDR1 reads SGHRS; CDR2 reads YFSETQ. Trimming removed 2 bases from V and 4 bases from J; junction bases left unmatched: 8. The CDR3 sequence is CASSFSGTGVGETQYF. The DNA for the CDR3 is TGCGCCAGCAGCTTCTCCGGGACAGGGGTGGGAGAGACCCAGTACTTC. Supplemented by reference TRBV5-1 and TRBJ2-5, the full variable domain reads KAGVTQTPRYLIKTRGQQVTLSCSPISGHRSVSWYQQTPGQGLQFLFEYFSETQRNKGNFPGRFSGRQFSNSRSEMNVSTLELGDSALYLCASSFSGTGVGETQYFGPGTRLLVL.

The genes are TRBV30 and TRBJ1-3, with D hard to call. The CDR3 covers 14 residues. Trimming stripped 0 bases from V and 1 base from J, with 7 bases between. Germline assignment: CDR1 GTSNPN and CDR2 SVGIG (reference sequence). Here the CDR3 reads CAWSVQESGNTIYF. CDR3 nucleotides: TGTGCCTGGAGTGTACAAGAATCTGGAAACACCATATATTTT.

The rearrangement uses TRBV10-3 and TRBJ2-1, with 7 positions matching TRBD1. Trimming cost V 7 bases and J 3 bases; bases outside gene matches: 3. The CDR3 spans 13 residues. From germline, CDR1 is ENHRY and CDR2 SYGVKD. CDR3 sequence: CAIMGDSYNEQFF. CDR3 nucleotides: TGTGCCATCATGGGGGACAGCTACAATGAGCAGTTCTTC.

The count of this clone is one. The chain employs TRBV7-9 and TRBJ2-3, with 9 bases that match TRBD1. The CDR3 has 16 residues. V lost 4 bases, J lost 0 bases, and 5 bases stayed unmatched. The germline CDR1 and CDR2 sequences are SEHNR and FQNEAQ (reference sequence). CDR3 loop: CASSSRTGVSTDTQYF. The CDR3 DNA sequence: TGTGCCAGCAGCTCACGGACAGGGGTGAGCACAGATACGCAGTATTTT. The complete variable domain, with remaining parts taken from reference TRBV7-9 and TRBJ2-3, reads DTGVSQNPRHKITKRGQNVTFRCDPISEHNRLYWYRQTLGQGPEFLTYFQNEAQLEKSRLLSDRFSAERPKGSFSTLEIQRTEQGDSAMYLCASSSRTGVSTDTQYFGPGTRLTVL.

V usage is TRBV9 and J usage is TRBJ2-3, with 8 bases that match TRBD1. This CDR3 spans 14 amino acids. After removal of 6 bases from V and 1 base from J, the junction contained 4 bases not matched to a gene. CDR1 SGDLS and CDR2 YYNGEE come from the germline V gene. CDR3: CASNPGQGTDTQYF. CDR3 bases: TGTGCCAGCAACCCGGGACAGGGCACAGATACGCAGTATTTT.

J is TRBJ2-4 and V is TRBV7-9, with D possibly matching TRBD2 (6 bases). This CDR3 region has 16 residues. Germline CDR1 SEHNR, CDR2 FQNEAQ (reference sequence). Trimming took 1 base from V and 0 from J, leaving 10 bases between them. The CDR3: CASSLDGGLAKNIQYF. CDR3 nucleotides: TGTGCCAGCAGCTTAGATGGGGGGTTAGCCAAAAACATTCAGTACTTC.

This chain joins TRBV4-1 and TRBJ1-5, with 9 positions matching TRBD1. This CDR3 is built from 15 residues. Germline V CDR1 and CDR2: MGHRA, YSYEKL. The V and J ends lost 3 bases and 2 bases, in that order; junction bases with no gene match: 2. The CDR3 DNA is TGCGCCAGCAGCCATTGGGACAGGGGCAATCAGCCCCAGCATTTT. It specifies CASSHWDRGNQPQHF.

The count of this clone is one. The rearrangement uses TRBV2 and TRBJ1-2; 8 bases line up with TRBD1. Germline V lookup: CDR1 SNHLY, CDR2 FYNNEI. This CDR3 has 14 amino acids. V shed 4 bases and J 7 bases; nucleotides not matched to a gene: 8. The DNA for the CDR3 is TGTGCCAGCAGTGCCGGACAGGGAAGGGGTGGCTACACCTTC. Amino acids: CASSAGQGRGGYTF.

The chain combines TRBV29-1 with TRBJ2-3, with 12 bases aligning to TRBD1. The CDR3 is 15 residues long. CDR1 is SQVTM and CDR2 is ANQGSEA in the germline V gene. Losses at the gene ends were 7 bases for V and 4 bases for J; bases not matched to a gene: 9. CDR3 loop: CSAIGGQGAADTQYF. DNA of the CDR3: TGCAGCGCCATAGGGGGACAGGGGGCTGCAGATACGCAGTATTTT.

The J gene is TRBJ2-4, the V gene TRBV10-3; unclear D gene. The CDR3 is made up of 17 amino acids. CDR1 and CDR2 from the germline V gene are ENHRY and SYGVKD. The V end lost 0 bases, the J end lost 0 bases, and 12 bases lay between the germline ends. The DNA of the CDR3 is TGTGCCATCAGTGAGTCAAGTGCACACTTAGCCAAAAACATTCAGTACTTC. It yields the protein CAISESSAHLAKNIQYF.

The chain joins TRBV2 to TRBJ1-1; D is possibly TRBD1 (6 bases). CDR1 SNHLY and CDR2 FYNNEI come from the germline V gene. The CDR3 contains 15 residues. Trimming shortened V by 5 bases and J by 2 bases, and 15 bases separated the two germline ends. The CDR3 sequence: CASSKIGTPNTEAFF. The CDR3 DNA sequence: TGTGCCAGCAGTAAAATTGGGACACCAAACACTGAAGCTTTCTTT.

The V and J genes are TRBV9 and TRBJ1-2; 7 nucleotides line up with TRBD1. The CDR3 totals 15 residues. The germline gives CDR1 SGDLS, CDR2 YYNGEE. Losses at the gene ends were 3 bases for V and 3 bases for J; bases not matched to a gene: 8. CDR3 amino acids: CASSARQGVDYGYTF. DNA for the CDR3: TGTGCCAGCAGCGCCCGACAGGGTGTTGACTATGGCTACACCTTC.

J is TRBJ1-2 and V is TRBV7-9; maybe TRBD1 (6 bases). The V end lost 4 bases, the J end lost 8 bases, and 14 bases lay between the germline ends. Germline CDR1 is SEHNR and CDR2 is FQNEAQ (reference sequence). The CDR3 spans 13 residues. CDR3 residues: CASSWDGGLGYTF. The CDR3 DNA reads as TGTGCCAGCAGCTGGGACGGGGGGCTCGGCTACACCTTC.

This chain uses TRBV6-5 with TRBJ1-1; no firm D call. The CDR3 is made up of 15 amino acids. CDR1 MNHEY and CDR2 SVGAGI come from the germline V gene. With 5 bases removed from V and 1 base from J, the gap between germline ends came to 14 bases. The CDR3 spells CASSDYPRGNTEAFF. For the CDR3, the DNA is TGTGCCAGCAGTGACTACCCGCGGGGGAACACTGAAGCTTTCTTT.

This rearrangement joins TRBV6-4 to TRBJ2-3; the match to TRBD2 covers 11 bases. Germline trimming cut 6 bases from V and 2 bases from J; bases unmatched to any gene: 7. The CDR3 is 16 amino acids. From germline, CDR1 is MRHNA and CDR2 SNTAGT. Here the CDR3 reads CASSRTSGSYTDTQYF. CDR3 nucleotide sequence: TGTGCCAGCAGCAGAACTAGCGGGAGTTACACAGATACGCAGTATTTT.

The genes are TRBV16 and TRBJ1-5, with D possibly matching TRBD1 (5 bases). The germline V gene encodes CDR1 KGHSY and CDR2 FQNENV. The length of the CDR3 is 15 residues. Trimming stripped 0 bases from V and 2 bases from J, with 8 bases between. For the CDR3, the DNA is TGTGCCAGCAGCCAATCGCAGGGTGGCAATCAGCCCCAGCATTTT. It translates to CASSQSQGGNQPQHF.

This chain uses TRBV7-9 with TRBJ2-3; 7 bases are shared with TRBD1. This CDR3 comprises 12 residues. CDR1 SEHNR and CDR2 FQNEAQ come from the germline V gene (reference sequence). V shed 8 bases and J 6 bases; nucleotides not matched to a gene: 5. The CDR3 sequence is CASGTQGDTQYF. In DNA form, the CDR3 reads TGTGCCAGCGGAACACAGGGGGATACGCAGTATTTT.

This clone was seen just once. V gene TRBV5-1 combines with J gene TRBJ1-6; maybe TRBD1 (5 bases). Germline assignment: CDR1 SGHRS and CDR2 YFSETQ. CDR3 length equals 14 residues. V lost 2 bases to trimming and J lost 8 bases, with 11 bases between them. CDR3 nucleotides: TGCGCCAGCAGCTTCTCAGTAGGGGATTCACCCCTCCACTTT. This sequence encodes CASSFSVGDSPLHF.

This chain joins TRBV7-2 and TRBJ2-5; 9 bases map to TRBD2. The CDR3 covers 15 residues. Germline V gene lookup returns CDR1 SGHTA and CDR2 FQGNSA. V trimming: 6 bases; J trimming: 7 bases; junction bases outside the gene matches: 12. This CDR3 reads CASSPGQRGVGTQYF. In nucleotides, the CDR3 is TGTGCCAGCAGTCCCGGCCAGCGGGGGGTCGGGACCCAGTACTTC.

The rearrangement joins TRBV5-1 to TRBJ1-2; 9 bases are shared with TRBD1. From germline, CDR1 is SGHRS and CDR2 YFSETQ. The length of the CDR3 is 16 residues. Trimming at V came to 0 bases and at J to 4 bases, leaving 7 bases not matched to a gene. The DNA of the CDR3 is TGCGCCAGCAGCTTGGCTGGACAGGGGAACGCCTATGGCTACACCTTC. This sequence encodes CASSLAGQGNAYGYTF. Drawing the rest from reference TRBV5-1 and TRBJ1-2, the complete variable domain is KAGVTQTPRYLIKTRGQQVTLSCSPISGHRSVSWYQQTPGQGLQFLFEYFSETQRNKGNFPGRFSGRQFSNSRSEMNVSTLELGDSALYLCASSLAGQGNAYGYTFGSGTRLTVV.

This clone was detected only a few times. The CDR3 protein is CASSRDGGSPLHF. The CDR3 DNA reads as TGCGCCAGCTCTAGGGACGGAGGTTCACCCCTCCACTTT. The chain is built from TRBV5-1 and TRBJ1-6; D might be TRBD1 (5 bases). Germline lookup yields CDR1 SGHRS and CDR2 YFSETQ. This CDR3 is 13 amino acids long. Trimming left V 7 bases short and J 9 bases short, with 14 bases between.

The chain is built from TRBV7-6 and TRBJ1-2; D might be TRBD1 (5 bases). The V and J ends lost 3 bases and 7 bases respectively, with 18 bases between them. The germline gives CDR1 SGHVS, CDR2 FNYEAQ. CDR3 length: 15 residues. Written as DNA, the CDR3 is TGTGCCAGCAGCTTTCTCACGGGGGGTGCTGGTGGCTACACCTTC. The encoded protein is CASSFLTGGAGGYTF. The variable domain in full, completed from reference TRBV7-6 and TRBJ1-2, reads GAGVSQSPRYKVTKRGQDVALRCDPISGHVSLYWYRQALGQGPEFLTYFNYEAQQDKSGLPNDRFSAERPEGSISTLTIQRTEQRDSAMYRCASSFLTGGAGGYTFGSGTRLTVV.

The chain uses TRBV7-9 and TRBJ2-4; D may be TRBD1 (5 bases). Germline CDR1 SEHNR, CDR2 FQNEAQ (reference sequence). Trimming stripped 1 base from V and 5 bases from J, with 6 bases between. This CDR3 is built from 13 residues. DNA for the CDR3: TGTGCCAGCAGCTTAGGCAGGGAAAACATTCAGTACTTC. This sequence encodes CASSLGRENIQYF.